This T cell receptor beta chain was recovered during a study of blood T cell repertoires in COVID-19. Study-level background: From the United States, Italy and Spain came samples of acute and convalescent COVID-19. From T cells, B-cell-depleted T cells, or PBMCs came the material, which was cDNA or gDNA.

Germline CDR1 and CDR2: LGHDT and YNNKEL (reference sequence). This CDR3 has 15 amino acids. After removal of 2 bases from V and 3 bases from J, the junction contained 5 bases not matched to a gene. In the study's own analysis: Estimation of nucleated cell counts relied on the amplification of reference gene primers. TCRdb's copy holds only in-frame clones and misses some; the assay was immunoSEQ multiplex PCR. The V and J calls and clone size come from that table; D and trimming were worked out from the DNA. Among about 88,000 clones, roughly 87% were seen once, and the ten largest hold over 12%. The gene calls are TRBV3-1 (or the pseudogene TRBV3-2) and TRBJ2-3; TRBD2 matches at 7 bases. The sequence came from a male donor with acute or convalescent COVID-19. Specimen: peripheral blood. The CDR3 coding sequence is TGTGCCAGCAGCCAATATACTAGCGTTACAGATACGCAGTATTTT. This translates into CASSQYTSVTDTQYF.